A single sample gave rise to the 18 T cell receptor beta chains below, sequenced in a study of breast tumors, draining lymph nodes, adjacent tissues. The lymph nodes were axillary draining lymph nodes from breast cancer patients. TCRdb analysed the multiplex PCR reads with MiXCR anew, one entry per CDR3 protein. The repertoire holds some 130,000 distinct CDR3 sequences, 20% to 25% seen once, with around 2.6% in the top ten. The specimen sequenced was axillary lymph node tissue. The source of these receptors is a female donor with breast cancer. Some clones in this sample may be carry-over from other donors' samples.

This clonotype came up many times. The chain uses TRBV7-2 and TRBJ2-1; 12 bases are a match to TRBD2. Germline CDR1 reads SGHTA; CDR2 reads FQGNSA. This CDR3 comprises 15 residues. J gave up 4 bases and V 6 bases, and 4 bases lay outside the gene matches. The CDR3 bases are TGTGCCAGCAGGCCGGGACTAGCGGGTTACAATGAGCAGTTCTTC. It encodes CASRPGLAGYNEQFF.

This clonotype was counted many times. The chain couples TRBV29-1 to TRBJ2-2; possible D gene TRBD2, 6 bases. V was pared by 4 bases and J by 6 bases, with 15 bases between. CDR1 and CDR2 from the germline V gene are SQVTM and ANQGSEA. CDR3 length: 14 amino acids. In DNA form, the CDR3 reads TGCAGCGTTGCAGACATCGGCGGGGCCGGGGAGCTGTTTTTT. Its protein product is CSVADIGGAGELFF.

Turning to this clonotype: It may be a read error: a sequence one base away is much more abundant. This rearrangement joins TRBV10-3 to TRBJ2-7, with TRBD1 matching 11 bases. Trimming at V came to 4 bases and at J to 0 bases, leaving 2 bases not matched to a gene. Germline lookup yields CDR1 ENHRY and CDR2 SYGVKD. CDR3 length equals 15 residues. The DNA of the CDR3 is TGTGCCATCAGTGGGGGACAGGGGGGCTCCTACGAGCAGTACTTC. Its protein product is CAISGGQGGSYEQYF.

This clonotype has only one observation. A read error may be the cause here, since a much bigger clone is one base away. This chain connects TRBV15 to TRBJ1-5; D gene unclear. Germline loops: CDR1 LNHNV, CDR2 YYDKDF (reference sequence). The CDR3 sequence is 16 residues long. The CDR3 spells CATSRDKQVSNQLQHF. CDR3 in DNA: TGTGCCACCAGCAGAGATAAGCAGGTTAGCAATCAGCTCCAGCATTTT.

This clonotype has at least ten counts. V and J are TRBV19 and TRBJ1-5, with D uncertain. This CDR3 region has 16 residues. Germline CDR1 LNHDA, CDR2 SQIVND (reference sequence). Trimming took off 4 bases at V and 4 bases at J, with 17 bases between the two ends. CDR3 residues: CASSNSLGTINQPQHF. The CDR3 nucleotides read TGTGCCAGTAGTAATTCGCTTGGTACAATTAATCAGCCCCAGCATTTT. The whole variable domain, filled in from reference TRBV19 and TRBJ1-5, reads DGGITQSPKYLFRKEGQNVTLSCEQNLNHDAMYWYRQDPGQGLRLIYYSQIVNDFQKGDIAEGYSVSREKKESFPLTVTSAQKNPTAFYLCASSNSLGTINQPQHFGDGTRLSIL.

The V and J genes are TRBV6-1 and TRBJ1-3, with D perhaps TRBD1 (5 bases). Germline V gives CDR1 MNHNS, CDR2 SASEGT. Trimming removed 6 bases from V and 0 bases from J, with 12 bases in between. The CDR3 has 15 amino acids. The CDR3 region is CASRSKDNSGNTIYF. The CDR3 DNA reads TGTGCCAGCAGATCTAAGGACAACTCTGGAAACACCATATATTTT.

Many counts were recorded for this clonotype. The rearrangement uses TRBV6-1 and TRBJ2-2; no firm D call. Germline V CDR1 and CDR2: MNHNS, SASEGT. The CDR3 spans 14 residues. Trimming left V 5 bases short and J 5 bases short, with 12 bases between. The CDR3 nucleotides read TGTGCCAGCAGTTTGGACCGCCGGACCGGGGAGCTGTTTTTT. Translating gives CASSLDRRTGELFF.

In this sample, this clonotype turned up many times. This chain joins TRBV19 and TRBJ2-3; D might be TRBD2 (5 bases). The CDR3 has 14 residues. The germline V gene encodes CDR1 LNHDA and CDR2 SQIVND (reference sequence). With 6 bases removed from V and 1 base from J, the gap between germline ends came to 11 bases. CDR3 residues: CASRWDSGTDTQYF. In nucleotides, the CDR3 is TGTGCCAGTAGATGGGATAGCGGCACAGATACGCAGTATTTT. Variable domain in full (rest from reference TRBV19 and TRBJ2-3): DGGITQSPKYLFRKEGQNVTLSCEQNLNHDAMYWYRQDPGQGLRLIYYSQIVNDFQKGDIAEGYSVSREKKESFPLTVTSAQKNPTAFYLCASRWDSGTDTQYFGPGTRLTVL.

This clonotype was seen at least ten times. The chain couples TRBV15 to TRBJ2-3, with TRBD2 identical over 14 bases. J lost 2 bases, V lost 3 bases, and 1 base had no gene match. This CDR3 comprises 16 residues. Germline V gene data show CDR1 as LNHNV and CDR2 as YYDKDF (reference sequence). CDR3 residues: CATSRGLAGDTDTQYF. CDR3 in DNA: TGTGCCACCAGCAGGGGACTAGCGGGAGACACAGATACGCAGTATTTT.

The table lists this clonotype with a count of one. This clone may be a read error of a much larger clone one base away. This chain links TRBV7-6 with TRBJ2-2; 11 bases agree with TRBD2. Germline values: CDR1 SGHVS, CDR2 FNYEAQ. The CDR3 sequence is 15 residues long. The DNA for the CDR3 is TGTGCCAGCAGCGAACTAGCGGGAGCGGGCGGGGAGCTGGTTTTT. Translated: CASSELAGAGGELVF.

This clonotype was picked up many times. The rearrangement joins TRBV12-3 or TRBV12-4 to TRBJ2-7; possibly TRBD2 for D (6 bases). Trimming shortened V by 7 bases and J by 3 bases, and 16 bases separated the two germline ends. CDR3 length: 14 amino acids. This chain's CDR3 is CASNRGGVNYEQYF. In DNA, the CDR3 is TGTGCCAGCAATCGTGGAGGGGTAAACTACGAGCAGTACTTC.

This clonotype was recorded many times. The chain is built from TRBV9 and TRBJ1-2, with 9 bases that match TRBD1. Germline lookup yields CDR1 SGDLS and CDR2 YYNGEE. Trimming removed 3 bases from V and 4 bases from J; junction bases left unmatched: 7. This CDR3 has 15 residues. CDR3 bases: TGTGCCAGCAGCGGCCGGGACAGGGTGCTCTATGGCTACACCTTC. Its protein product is CASSGRDRVLYGYTF. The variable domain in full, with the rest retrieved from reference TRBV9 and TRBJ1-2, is DSGVTQTPKHLITATGQRVTLRCSPRSGDLSVYWYQQSLDQGLQFLIQYYNGEERAKGNILERFSAQQFPDLHSELNLSSLELGDSALYFCASSGRDRVLYGYTFGSGTRLTVV.

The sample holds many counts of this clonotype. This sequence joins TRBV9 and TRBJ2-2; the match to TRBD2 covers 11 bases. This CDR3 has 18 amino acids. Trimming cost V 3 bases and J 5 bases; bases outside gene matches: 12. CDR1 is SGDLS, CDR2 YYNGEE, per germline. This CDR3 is CASSDLAGGGIQTGELFF. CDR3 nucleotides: TGTGCCAGCAGCGACCTAGCGGGGGGAGGTATTCAAACCGGGGAGCTGTTTTTT.

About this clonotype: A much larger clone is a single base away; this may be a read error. The CDR3 region has the DNA TGCGCCAGCTACTCCGAGAACACCGGGGAGCTGTTTTTT. Its translation is CASYSENTGELFF. The V call is TRBV5-1, the J call TRBJ2-2; D uncertain. Deletions cut 7 bases from V and 1 base from J, with 8 bases between. The CDR3 length is 13 residues. Germline CDR1 is SGHRS and CDR2 is YFSETQ.

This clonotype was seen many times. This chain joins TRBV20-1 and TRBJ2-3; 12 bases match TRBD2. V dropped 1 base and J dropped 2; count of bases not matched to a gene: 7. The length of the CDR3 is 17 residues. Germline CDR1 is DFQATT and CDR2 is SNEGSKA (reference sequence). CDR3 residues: CSARGFGLAGNTDTQYF. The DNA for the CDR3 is TGCAGTGCTAGAGGGTTTGGACTAGCGGGGAACACAGATACGCAGTATTTT.

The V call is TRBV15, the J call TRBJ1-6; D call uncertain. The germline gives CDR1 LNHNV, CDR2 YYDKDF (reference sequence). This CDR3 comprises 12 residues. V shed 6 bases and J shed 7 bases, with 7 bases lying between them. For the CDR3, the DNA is TGTGCCACCAGGGACCTAAATTCACCCCTCCACTTT. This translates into CATRDLNSPLHF.

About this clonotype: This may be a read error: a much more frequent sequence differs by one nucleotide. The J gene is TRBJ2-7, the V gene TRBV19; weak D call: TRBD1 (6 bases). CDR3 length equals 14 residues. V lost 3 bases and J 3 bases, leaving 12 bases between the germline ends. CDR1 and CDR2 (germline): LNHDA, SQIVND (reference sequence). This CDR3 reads CASSMTGYGYEQYF. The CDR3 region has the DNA TGTGCCAGTAGTATGACAGGCTATGGCTACGAGCAGTACTTC. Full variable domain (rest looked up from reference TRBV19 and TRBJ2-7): DGGITQSPKYLFRKEGQNVTLSCEQNLNHDAMYWYRQDPGQGLRLIYYSQIVNDFQKGDIAEGYSVSREKKESFPLTVTSAQKNPTAFYLCASSMTGYGYEQYFGPGTRLTVT.

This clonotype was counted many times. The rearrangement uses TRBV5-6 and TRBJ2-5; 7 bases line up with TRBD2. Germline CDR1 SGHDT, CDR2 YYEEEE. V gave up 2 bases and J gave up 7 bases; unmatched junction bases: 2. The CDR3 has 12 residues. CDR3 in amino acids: CASSLTGGTQYF. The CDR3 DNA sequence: TGTGCCAGCAGCTTAACGGGGGGGACCCAGTACTTC. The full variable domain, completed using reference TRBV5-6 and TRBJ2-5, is DAGVTQSPTHLIKTRGQQVTLRCSPKSGHDTVSWYQQALGQGPQFIFQYYEEEERQRGNFPDRFSGHQFPNYSSELNVNALLLGDSALYLCASSLTGGTQYFGPGTRLLVL.